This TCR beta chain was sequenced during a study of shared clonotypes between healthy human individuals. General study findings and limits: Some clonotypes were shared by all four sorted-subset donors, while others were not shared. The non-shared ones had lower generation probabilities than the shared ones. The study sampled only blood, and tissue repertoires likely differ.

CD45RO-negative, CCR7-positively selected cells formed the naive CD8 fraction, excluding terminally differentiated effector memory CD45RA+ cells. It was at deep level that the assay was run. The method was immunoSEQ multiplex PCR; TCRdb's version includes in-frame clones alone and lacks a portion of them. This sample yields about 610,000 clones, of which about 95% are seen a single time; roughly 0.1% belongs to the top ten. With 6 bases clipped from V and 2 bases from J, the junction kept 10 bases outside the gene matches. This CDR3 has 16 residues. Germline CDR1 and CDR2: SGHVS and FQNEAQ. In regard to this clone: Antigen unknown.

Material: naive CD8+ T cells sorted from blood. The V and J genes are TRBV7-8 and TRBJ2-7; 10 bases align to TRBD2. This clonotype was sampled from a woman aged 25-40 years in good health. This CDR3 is CASSPAGGSITYEQYF. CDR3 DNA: TGTGCCAGCAGTCCAGCGGGAGGGTCGATTACCTACGAGCAGTACTTC.